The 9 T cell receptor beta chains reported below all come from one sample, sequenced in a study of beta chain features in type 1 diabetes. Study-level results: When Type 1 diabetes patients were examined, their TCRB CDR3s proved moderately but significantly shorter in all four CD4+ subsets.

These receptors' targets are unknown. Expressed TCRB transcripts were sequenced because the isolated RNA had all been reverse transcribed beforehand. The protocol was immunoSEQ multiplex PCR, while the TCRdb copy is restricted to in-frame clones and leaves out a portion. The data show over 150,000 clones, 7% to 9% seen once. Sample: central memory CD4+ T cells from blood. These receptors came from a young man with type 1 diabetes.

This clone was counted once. DNA for the CDR3: TGTGCCATCAGAAATGGGGATCAGGGACAGAGCTTGGGAGGCTACACCTTC. Translating gives CAIRNGDQGQSLGGYTF. The chain has TRBV10-3 and TRBJ1-2, with 7 bases lining up with TRBD1. The length of the CDR3 is 17 residues. The germline gives CDR1 ENHRY, CDR2 SYGVKD. Germline trimming cut 6 bases from V and 8 bases from J; bases unmatched to any gene: 21.

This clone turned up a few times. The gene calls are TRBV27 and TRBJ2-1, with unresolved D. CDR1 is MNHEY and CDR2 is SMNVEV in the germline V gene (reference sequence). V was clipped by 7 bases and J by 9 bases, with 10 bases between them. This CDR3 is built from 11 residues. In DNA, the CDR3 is TGTGCCAGCAAATCCGTCAGTGAGCAGTTCTTC. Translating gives CASKSVSEQFF.

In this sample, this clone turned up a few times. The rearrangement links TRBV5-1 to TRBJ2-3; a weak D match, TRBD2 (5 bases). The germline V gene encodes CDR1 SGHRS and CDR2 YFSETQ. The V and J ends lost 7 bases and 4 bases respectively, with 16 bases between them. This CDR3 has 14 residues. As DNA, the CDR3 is TGCGCCAGCGCCGATCAACCGGGGTCAGATACGCAGTATTTT. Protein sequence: CASADQPGSDTQYF.

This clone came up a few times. CDR3 sequence reads: CASSQDSAAGGSDTQYF. In DNA, the CDR3 is TGCGCCAGCAGCCAAGATAGTGCGGCAGGGGGCTCAGATACGCAGTATTTT. J is TRBJ2-3 and V is TRBV4-1; 8 nucleotides match TRBD1. The CDR3 spans 17 residues. V lost 0 bases to trimming and J lost 4 bases; unmatched junction nucleotides: 9. CDR1 MGHRA and CDR2 YSYEKL come from the germline V gene.

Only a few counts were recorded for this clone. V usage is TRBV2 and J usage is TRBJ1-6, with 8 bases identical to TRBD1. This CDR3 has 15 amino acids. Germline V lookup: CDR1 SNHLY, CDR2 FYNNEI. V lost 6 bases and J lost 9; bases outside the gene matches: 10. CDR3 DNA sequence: TGTGCCAGCAGCGCAGGACAGGGTGGGAGTTCACCCCTCCACTTT. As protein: CASSAGQGGSSPLHF.

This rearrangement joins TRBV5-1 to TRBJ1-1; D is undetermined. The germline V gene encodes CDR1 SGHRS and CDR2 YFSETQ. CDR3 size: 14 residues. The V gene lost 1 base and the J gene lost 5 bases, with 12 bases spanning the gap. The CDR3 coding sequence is TGCGCCAGCAGCTTGAGTACTGGAGGGACTGAAGCTTTCTTT. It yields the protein CASSLSTGGTEAFF.

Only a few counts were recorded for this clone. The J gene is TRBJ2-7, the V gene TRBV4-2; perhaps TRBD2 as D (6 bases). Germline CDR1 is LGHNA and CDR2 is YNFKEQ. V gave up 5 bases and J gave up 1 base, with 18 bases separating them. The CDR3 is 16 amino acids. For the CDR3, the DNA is TGTGCCAGCAGCTTGCGGGGCTCCGGCCGATCCTACGAGCAGTACTTC. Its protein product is CASSLRGSGRSYEQYF.

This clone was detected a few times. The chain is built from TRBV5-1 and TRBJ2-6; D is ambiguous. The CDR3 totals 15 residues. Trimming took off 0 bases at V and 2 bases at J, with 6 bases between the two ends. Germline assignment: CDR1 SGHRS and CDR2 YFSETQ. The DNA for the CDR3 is TGCGCCAGCAGCTTGGCCGCGGCTGGGGCCAACGTCCTGACTTTC. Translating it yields CASSLAAAGANVLTF.

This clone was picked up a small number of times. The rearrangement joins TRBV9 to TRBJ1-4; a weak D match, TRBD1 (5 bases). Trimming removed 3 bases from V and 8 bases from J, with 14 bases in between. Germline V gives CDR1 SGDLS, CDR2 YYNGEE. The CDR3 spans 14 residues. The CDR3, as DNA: TGTGCCAGCAGCGGGCAGGGTATGGGCGAAAAACTGTTTTTT. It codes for CASSGQGMGEKLFF.